This is a list of T cell receptor beta chains from one sample in a study of blood T cell repertoires in COVID-19. The assay was immunoSEQ multiplex PCR, and TCRdb's table has in-frame clones only and misses some. The data show around 94,000 clones, 84% seen once. The sequencing sample was made of peripheral blood. These receptors all stem from a human donor in a cohort sampled during active COVID-19. CDR3s leave out the opening cysteine and the closing phenylalanine or tryptophan. Fields, in order: D gene, V gene, J gene, CDR3 protein. The D gene is left open where the match is weak.

-	TRBV11-2	TRBJ2-3	ASTSVGGGGGPNPPY
-	TRBV14	TRBJ1-1	ASSPLLNTEAF
-	TRBV4-2	TRBJ2-3	ASSPRPILGEDTQY
-	TRBV3-1/TRBV3-2	TRBJ1-2	ASSQERASPT
-	TRBV5-1	TRBJ2-1	ASSPTYNEQF
-	TRBV10-3	TRBJ1-1	AISTQGGNTEAF
-	TRBV11-3	TRBJ2-2	ASSQGQGYTGELF
TRBD2	TRBV19	TRBJ2-2	ASSNRGLAGTGELF
-	TRBV27	TRBJ1-1	ASSKRRGSTEAF
TRBD1	TRBV2	TRBJ2-7	ASSADRDRANEQY
TRBD1	TRBV3-1/TRBV3-2	TRBJ1-2	ASSPESYRGNYGYT
TRBD1	TRBV6-2/TRBV6-3	TRBJ2-5	ASSLPDRGQETQY
TRBD1	TRBV2	TRBJ1-1	ASNRQGDEAF
TRBD1	TRBV27	TRBJ1-1	ASSPGWDRGYTEAF
TRBD1	TRBV18	TRBJ1-2	ASSSTGGNYGYT
TRBD1	TRBV9	TRBJ2-1	ASSVGPLTGNYNNEQF
-	TRBV6-1	TRBJ1-2	ASSEVLGRVDGYT
-	TRBV5-1	TRBJ2-5	ASSLGGDPWETQY
TRBD1	TRBV7-9	TRBJ2-3	ASSRTQPGQGARDTQY
-	TRBV7-9	TRBJ2-7	ASSLAGDLAREQY
-	TRBV5-1	TRBJ1-1	ASSVRENTEAF
-	TRBV27	TRBJ1-5	ASGQTGHLLPQH
TRBD2	TRBV3-1/TRBV3-2	TRBJ2-1	ASSQGGGDEQF
-	TRBV9	TRBJ2-2	ASSVQGAGGELF
-	TRBV11-1	TRBJ2-1	ASSSLGRFYEQF
-	TRBV5-4	TRBJ2-6	ASSFSVRSGANVLT
-	TRBV2	TRBJ2-7	ASSVDSSYEQY
-	TRBV5-1	TRBJ1-1	ASSSRQVMNTEAF
-	TRBV6-2/TRBV6-3	TRBJ2-7	ASSYYSRQAYEQY
TRBD2	TRBV4-2	TRBJ2-5	ASSPFSGGETQY
-	TRBV27	TRBJ2-1	ASSESGVFSYNEQF
TRBD1	TRBV7-2	TRBJ1-2	ASRLSPSQGEGSGYT
TRBD1	TRBV9	TRBJ2-5	ASSEQGGGETQY
TRBD1	TRBV28	TRBJ1-6	ASSLWGTGVPALH
TRBD1	TRBV5-6	TRBJ1-3	ASSLSGGGNTIY
-	TRBV9	TRBJ2-1	ASSVDVGGYNEQF
-	TRBV4-3	TRBJ2-7	ASSLRIRAYEQY
-	TRBV3-1/TRBV3-2	TRBJ2-1	ASSPWGTSYNEQF
TRBD1	TRBV27	TRBJ1-2	ASSASPGTGHGYT